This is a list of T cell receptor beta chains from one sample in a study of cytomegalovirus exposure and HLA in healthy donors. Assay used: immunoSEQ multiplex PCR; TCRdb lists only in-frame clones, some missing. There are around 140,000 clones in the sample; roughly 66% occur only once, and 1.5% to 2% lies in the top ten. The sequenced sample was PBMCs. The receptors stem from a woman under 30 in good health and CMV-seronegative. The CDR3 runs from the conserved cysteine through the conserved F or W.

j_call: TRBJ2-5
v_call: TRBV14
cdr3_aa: CASSLTSGGETQYF

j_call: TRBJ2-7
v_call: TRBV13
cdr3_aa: CASSLVGAGRDEQYF

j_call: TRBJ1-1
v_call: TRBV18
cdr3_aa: CASSPGDPWYTEAFF

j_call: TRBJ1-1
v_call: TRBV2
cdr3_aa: CASSLQTGSREAFF

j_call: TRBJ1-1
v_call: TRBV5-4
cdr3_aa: CASSRAANTEAFF

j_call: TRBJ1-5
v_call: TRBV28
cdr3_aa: CASSSRQGSNQPQHF

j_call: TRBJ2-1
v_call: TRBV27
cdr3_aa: CASSRRTGGTNEQFF

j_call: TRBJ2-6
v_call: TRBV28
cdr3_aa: CASSRGLSGANVLTF

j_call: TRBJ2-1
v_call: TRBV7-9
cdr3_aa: CASSRVGRILNEQFF

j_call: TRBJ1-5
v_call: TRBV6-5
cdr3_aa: CASSAGLNSNQPQHF

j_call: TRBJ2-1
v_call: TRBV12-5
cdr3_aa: CASGIIAGGYNEQFF

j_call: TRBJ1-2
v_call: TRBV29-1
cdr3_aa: CSFRQDNGYTF

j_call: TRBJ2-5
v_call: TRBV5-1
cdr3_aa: CASSFWGLQETQYF

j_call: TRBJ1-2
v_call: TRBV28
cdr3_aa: CASSQQGAGGYTF

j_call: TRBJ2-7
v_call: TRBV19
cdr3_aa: CASSIGVGSYEQYF